This T cell receptor (beta chain) was captured by sequencing in a study of shared clonotypes between healthy human individuals. Study results and limitations: For naive CD4 cells, roughly 5.5% of clonotypes were shared across a handful of donors. The generation probabilities recorded for non-shared clonotypes fell below those of clonotypes shared by all four donors.

Germline V CDR1 and CDR2: LNHDA, SQIVND (reference sequence). The CDR3 has 13 amino acids. Trimming removed 5 bases at V and 1 base at J, with 8 bases between. Turning to this clone: Its antigen is as yet unknown.

Within Nashville, Tennessee resided all donors, each a Caucasian adult. Sequenced by immunoSEQ multiplex PCR; TCRdb stores in-frame clones only, minus some. This sample has hundreds of thousands of clones; under 80% occur once, and the top ten carry roughly 1.7%. The receptor comes from a woman aged 30 to 39 in good health. The source material was memory CD4+ T cells sorted from blood. The subset is: CD45RA-negative fraction. The chain joins TRBV19 to TRBJ1-2, with D unclear. The CDR3 loop reads CASSSQVNYGYTF. The CDR3, as DNA: TGTGCCAGTAGTTCGCAGGTTAACTATGGCTACACCTTC.